Below, one T cell receptor (beta chain) is given with its context. Each CDR3 protein gets one entry after TCRdb re-called the 5' RACE reads with MiXCR. The data show 690,000 or so distinct CDR3 sequences, roughly 6% seen once. Trimming removed 5 bases from V and 2 bases from J; junction bases left unmatched: 6. The CDR3 is made up of 17 amino acids. Germline-derived CDR1 and CDR2 are SGHTA and FQGNSA. This sample was included in a study of identical twins. The receptor was isolated from a young man in good health. The specimen sequenced was naive T cells sorted from blood. V and J are TRBV7-2 and TRBJ2-1; 13 bases align to TRBD2. CDR3 amino acids: CASSSRTSGSPYNEQFF. In DNA, the CDR3 is TGTGCCAGCAGCAGCAGGACTAGCGGGAGCCCCTACAATGAGCAGTTCTTC.